The next 9 T cell receptor beta chains were all read from a single sample in a study of human T cells and chemical hapten exposure. Time point indicated: patch test 3, about 24 weeks after DPC sensitization. Indicated treatment: therapeutic diphenylcyclopropenone sensitization with weekly scalp DPC. Via MiXCR, TCRdb re-called the RACE reads, giving one row per CDR3 protein. The table has roughly 100,000 distinct CDR3 sequences, less than 40% seen once. The sample was whole blood, taken in connection with sensitization to the hapten diphenylcyclopropenone (DPC). These receptors all come from a man aged 35-49 years with alopecia areata. Some clones in this sample may be carry-over from other donors' samples.

As regards this clonotype: The junction differs from germline at one of its ends, possibly a read error. DNA for the CDR3: TGTGCCAGCAGCCCCAGCGGGAACCCCGGGGAGCTGTTTTTT. Translating it yields CASSPSGNPGELFF. The rearrangement links TRBV6-5 to TRBJ2-2, with TRBD2 matching over 7 bases. The CDR3 sequence is 14 residues long. Germline CDR1 MNHEY, CDR2 SVGAGI.

The chain couples TRBV5-6 to TRBJ1-5; 8 bases are shared with TRBD1. CDR1 SGHDT and CDR2 YYEEEE come from the germline V gene. This CDR3 is built from 16 residues. J gave up 6 bases and V 3 bases, and 11 bases lay outside the gene matches. Here the CDR3 reads CASSWSGQGISQPQHF. The CDR3 bases are TGTGCCAGCAGCTGGTCCGGACAGGGAATAAGTCAGCCCCAGCATTTT.

The rearrangement joins TRBV2 to TRBJ1-2; maybe TRBD1 (6 bases). CDR1 is SNHLY and CDR2 is FYNNEI in the germline V gene. Trimming shortened V by 8 bases and J by 5 bases, and 15 bases separated the two germline ends. The CDR3 is made up of 13 amino acids. CDR3 sequence (DNA): TGTGCCAGCGGTCCCCCGCAGGGGTATGGCTACACCTTC. Amino acid sequence: CASGPPQGYGYTF.

This clonotype appeared once. The rearrangement links TRBV6-4 to TRBJ1-5, with D uncertain. Trimming took 2 bases from V and 1 from J, leaving 15 bases between them. This CDR3 region has 17 residues. CDR1 is MRHNA, CDR2 SNTAGT, per germline. The chain's CDR3 is CASSDEDWFFSNQPQHF. CDR3 nucleotides: TGTGCCAGCAGTGACGAAGACTGGTTTTTCAGCAATCAGCCCCAGCATTTT.

Only a few counts were recorded for this clonotype. The chain carries TRBV3-1 and TRBJ2-5; TRBD1 matches 7 bases. CDR3 length: 16 residues. The germline gives CDR1 LGHDT, CDR2 YNNKEL (reference sequence). Trimming at V came to 2 bases and at J to 3 bases, leaving 9 bases not matched to a gene. This CDR3 is CASSQYGRQGEETQYF. The CDR3 DNA reads TGTGCCAGCAGCCAATATGGACGACAGGGTGAAGAGACCCAGTACTTC.

V gene TRBV2 combines with J gene TRBJ2-1, with TRBD1 as a possible D gene (6 bases). In germline, CDR1 is SNHLY, CDR2 FYNNEI. The CDR3 loop spans 17 amino acids. Trimming took off 3 bases at V and 4 bases at J, with 19 bases between the two ends. The CDR3: CASSEGHPLMGYNEQFF. CDR3 DNA: TGTGCCAGCAGTGAGGGACATCCCCTCATGGGTTACAATGAGCAGTTCTTC.

The chain has TRBV5-1 and TRBJ2-7; 7 bases are shared with TRBD1. This CDR3 is built from 15 residues. Per germline, CDR1 SGHRS and CDR2 YFSETQ. Germline trimming cut 0 bases from V and 6 bases from J; bases unmatched to any gene: 9. The CDR3 reads CASSLAAGGRSEQYF. The CDR3 nucleotides read TGCGCCAGCAGCTTGGCGGCAGGGGGAAGGAGCGAGCAGTACTTC.

This clonotype was counted only a few times. V usage is TRBV6-2 or TRBV6-3 and J usage is TRBJ1-5; 9 bases map to TRBD1. V trimming: 4 bases; J trimming: 0 bases; junction bases outside the gene matches: 4. The CDR3 is made up of 16 amino acids. Germline assignment: CDR1 MNHEY and CDR2 SVGEGT. CDR3 region: CASSLQGANSNQPQHF. The CDR3 DNA sequence: TGTGCCAGCAGTTTACAGGGGGCAAATAGCAATCAGCCCCAGCATTTT.

This chain's CDR3 is CASSLEGSATNQPQHF. The CDR3 nucleotides are TGTGCCAGCAGCTTAGAAGGCTCAGCCACCAATCAGCCCCAGCATTTT. The chain recombines TRBV7-8 with TRBJ1-5, with D uncertain. CDR1 is SGHVS, CDR2 FQNEAQ, per germline. Deletions cut 1 base from V and 3 bases from J, with 13 bases between. The length of the CDR3 is 16 residues. Filled out from reference TRBV7-8 and TRBJ1-5, the complete variable domain reads GAGVSQSPRYKVAKRGQDVALRCDPISGHVSLFWYQQALGQGPEFLTYFQNEAQLDKSGLPSDRFFAERPEGSVSTLKIQRTQQEDSAVYLCASSLEGSATNQPQHFGDGTRLSIL.